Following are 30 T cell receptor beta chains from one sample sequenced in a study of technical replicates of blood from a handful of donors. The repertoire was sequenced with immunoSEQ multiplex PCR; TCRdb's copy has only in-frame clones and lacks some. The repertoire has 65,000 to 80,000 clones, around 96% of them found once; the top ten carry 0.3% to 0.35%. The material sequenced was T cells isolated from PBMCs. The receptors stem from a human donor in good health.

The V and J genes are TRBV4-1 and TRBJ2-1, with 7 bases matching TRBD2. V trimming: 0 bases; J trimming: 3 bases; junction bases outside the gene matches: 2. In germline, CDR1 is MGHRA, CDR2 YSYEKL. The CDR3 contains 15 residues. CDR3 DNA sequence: TGCGCCAGCAGCCAAGAGGGACTACTCTACAATGAGCAGTTCTTC. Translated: CASSQEGLLYNEQFF.

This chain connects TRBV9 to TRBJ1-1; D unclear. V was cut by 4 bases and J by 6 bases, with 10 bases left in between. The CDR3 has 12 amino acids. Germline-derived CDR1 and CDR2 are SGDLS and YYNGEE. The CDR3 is CASSPGEAEAFF. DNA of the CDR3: TGTGCCAGCAGCCCCGGGGAAGCTGAAGCTTTCTTT.

The CDR3 loop reads CASSLSRGREKLFF. As DNA, the CDR3 is TGTGCCAGCAGTTTATCTAGGGGGCGGGAAAAACTGTTTTTT. The chain has TRBV27 and TRBJ1-4, with TRBD1 identical over 7 bases. The trim removed 0 bases at V and 8 bases at J, leaving 3 bases unmatched. The CDR3 contains 14 residues. Germline V gene sequence: CDR1 MNHEY, CDR2 SMNVEV (reference sequence). Variable domain in full (rest from reference TRBV27 and TRBJ1-4): EAQVTQNPRYLITVTGKKLTVTCSQNMNHEYMSWYRQDPGLGLRQIYYSMNVEVTDKGDVPEGYKVSRKEKRNFPLILESPSPNQTSLYFCASSLSRGREKLFFGSGTQLSVL.

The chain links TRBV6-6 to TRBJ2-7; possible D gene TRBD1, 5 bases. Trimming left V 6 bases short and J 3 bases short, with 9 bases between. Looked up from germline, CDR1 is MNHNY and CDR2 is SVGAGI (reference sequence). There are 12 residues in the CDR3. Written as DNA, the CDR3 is TGTGCCAGCAGCTTGCAGGGCTACGAGCAGTACTTC. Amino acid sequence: CASSLQGYEQYF.

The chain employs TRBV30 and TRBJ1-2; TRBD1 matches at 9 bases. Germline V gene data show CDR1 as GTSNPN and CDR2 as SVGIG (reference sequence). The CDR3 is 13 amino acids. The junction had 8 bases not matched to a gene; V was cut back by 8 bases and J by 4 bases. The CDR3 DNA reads TGTGCCGGGTTAACAGGGGGCTTCTATGGCTACACCTTC. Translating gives CAGLTGGFYGYTF.

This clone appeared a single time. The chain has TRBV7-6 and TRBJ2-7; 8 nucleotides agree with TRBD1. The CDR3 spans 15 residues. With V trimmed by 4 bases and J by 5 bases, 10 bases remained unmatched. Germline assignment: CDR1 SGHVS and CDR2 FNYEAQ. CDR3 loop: CASSSSRQGSHEQYF. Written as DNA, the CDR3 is TGTGCCAGCAGCTCTTCGAGACAGGGGTCCCACGAGCAGTACTTC.

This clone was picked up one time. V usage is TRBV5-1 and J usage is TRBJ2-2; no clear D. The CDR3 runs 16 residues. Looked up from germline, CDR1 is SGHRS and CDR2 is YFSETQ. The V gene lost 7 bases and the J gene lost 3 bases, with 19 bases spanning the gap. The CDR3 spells CASRSVGLNYTGELFF. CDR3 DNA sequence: TGCGCCAGCCGTTCCGTTGGCTTGAATTACACCGGGGAGCTGTTTTTT.

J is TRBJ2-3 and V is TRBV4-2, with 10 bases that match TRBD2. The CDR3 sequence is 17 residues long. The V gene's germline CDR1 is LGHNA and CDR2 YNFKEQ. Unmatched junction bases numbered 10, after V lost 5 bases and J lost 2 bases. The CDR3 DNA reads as TGTGCCAGCAGCGCTTACCCCGGGACTAGCGCCACAGATACGCAGTATTTT. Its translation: CASSAYPGTSATDTQYF.

CDR3 residues: CASSLRREGPNEQFF. CDR3 bases: TGTGCCAGCAGCTTAAGGCGGGAGGGCCCCAATGAGCAGTTCTTC. The chain recombines TRBV7-9 with TRBJ2-1; 9 positions agree with TRBD2. The CDR3 runs 15 residues. V shed 2 bases and J 6 bases; nucleotides not matched to a gene: 5. Germline assignment: CDR1 SEHNR and CDR2 FQNEAQ (reference sequence).

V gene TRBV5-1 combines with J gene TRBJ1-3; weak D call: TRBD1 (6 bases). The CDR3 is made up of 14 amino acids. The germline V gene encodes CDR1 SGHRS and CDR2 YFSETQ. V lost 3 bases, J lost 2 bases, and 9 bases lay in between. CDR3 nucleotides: TGCGCCAGCAGCTCCCAGGGGCCTGGAAACACCATATATTTT. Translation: CASSSQGPGNTIYF.

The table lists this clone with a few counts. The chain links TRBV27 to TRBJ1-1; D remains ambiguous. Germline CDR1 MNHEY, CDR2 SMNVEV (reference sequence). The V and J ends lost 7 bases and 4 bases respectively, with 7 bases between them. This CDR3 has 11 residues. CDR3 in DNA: TGTGCCAGCATCTACGGCACTGAAGCTTTCTTT. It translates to CASIYGTEAFF.

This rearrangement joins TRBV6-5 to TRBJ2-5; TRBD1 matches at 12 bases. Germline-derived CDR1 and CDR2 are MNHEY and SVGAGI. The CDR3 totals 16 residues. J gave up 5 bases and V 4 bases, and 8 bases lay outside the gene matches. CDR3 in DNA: TGTGCCAGCAGTTTACACCGGGACAGGGGGCTTGAGACCCAGTACTTC. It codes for CASSLHRDRGLETQYF.

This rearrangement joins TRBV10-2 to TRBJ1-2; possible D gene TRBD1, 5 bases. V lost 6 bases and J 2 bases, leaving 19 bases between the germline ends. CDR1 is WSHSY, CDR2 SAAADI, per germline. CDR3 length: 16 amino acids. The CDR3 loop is CASSLPEDIRNYGYTF. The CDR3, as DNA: TGCGCCAGCAGCCTACCCGAGGACATCCGAAACTATGGCTACACCTTC.

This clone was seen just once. The CDR3 sequence is CASSLNRHPGNTEAFF. CDR3 in DNA: TGCGCCAGCAGCTTAAACAGACACCCCGGAAACACTGAAGCTTTCTTT. The chain joins TRBV5-1 to TRBJ1-1; no firm D call. From germline, CDR1 is SGHRS and CDR2 YFSETQ. V was shortened by 2 bases and J by 2 bases, with 16 bases between the two germline ends. The length of the CDR3 is 16 residues.

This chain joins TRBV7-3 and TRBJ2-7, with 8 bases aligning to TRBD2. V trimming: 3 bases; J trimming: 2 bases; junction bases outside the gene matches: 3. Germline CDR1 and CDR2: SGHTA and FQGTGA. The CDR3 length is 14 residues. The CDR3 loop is CASSLAGGAYEQYF. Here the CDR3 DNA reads TGTGCCAGCAGCTTGGCGGGAGGCGCCTACGAGCAGTACTTC.

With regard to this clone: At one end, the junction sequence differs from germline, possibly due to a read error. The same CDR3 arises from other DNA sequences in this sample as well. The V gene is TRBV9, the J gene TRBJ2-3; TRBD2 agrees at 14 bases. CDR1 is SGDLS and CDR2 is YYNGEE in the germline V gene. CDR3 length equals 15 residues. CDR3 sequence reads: CASSLGLAGADTQYF. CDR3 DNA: TGTGCTAGCAGCTTGGGACTAGCGGGAGCAGATACGCAGTATTTT.

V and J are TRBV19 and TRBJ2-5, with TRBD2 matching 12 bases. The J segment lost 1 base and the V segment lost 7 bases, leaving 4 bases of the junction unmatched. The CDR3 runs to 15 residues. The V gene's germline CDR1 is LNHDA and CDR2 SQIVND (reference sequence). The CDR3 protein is CASTWTSGTQETQYF. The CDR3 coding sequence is TGTGCCAGTACCTGGACTAGCGGGACCCAAGAGACCCAGTACTTC.

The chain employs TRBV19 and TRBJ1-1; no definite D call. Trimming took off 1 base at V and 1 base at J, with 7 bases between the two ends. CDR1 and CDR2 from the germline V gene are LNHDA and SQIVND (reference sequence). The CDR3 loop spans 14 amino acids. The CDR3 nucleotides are TGTGCCAGTAGTATAGTACAGCCGAACACTGAAGCTTTCTTT. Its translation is CASSIVQPNTEAFF.

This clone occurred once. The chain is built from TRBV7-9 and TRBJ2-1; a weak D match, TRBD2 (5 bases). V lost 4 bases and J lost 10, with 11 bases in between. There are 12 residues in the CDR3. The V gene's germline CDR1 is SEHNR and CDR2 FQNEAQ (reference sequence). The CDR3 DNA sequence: TGTGCCAGCAGCTCAACTTTAGCGGAGCAGTTCTTC. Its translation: CASSSTLAEQFF.

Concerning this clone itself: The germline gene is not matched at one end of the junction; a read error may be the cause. The chain's CDR3 is CASSYLAEAFF. The CDR3 bases are TGTGCCAGCAGTTACCTTGCTGAGGCTTTCTTT. The V and J genes are TRBV6-5 and TRBJ1-1; D is uncertain. Per germline, CDR1 MNHEY and CDR2 SVGAGI. This CDR3 contains 11 residues.

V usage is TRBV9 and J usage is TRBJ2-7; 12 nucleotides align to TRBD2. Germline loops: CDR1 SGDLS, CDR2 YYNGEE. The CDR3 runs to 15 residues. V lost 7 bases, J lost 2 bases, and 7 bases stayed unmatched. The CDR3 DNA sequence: TGTGCCAGCTCTTCCGGACTAGCGGGAACCTACGAGCAGTACTTC. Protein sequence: CASSSGLAGTYEQYF.

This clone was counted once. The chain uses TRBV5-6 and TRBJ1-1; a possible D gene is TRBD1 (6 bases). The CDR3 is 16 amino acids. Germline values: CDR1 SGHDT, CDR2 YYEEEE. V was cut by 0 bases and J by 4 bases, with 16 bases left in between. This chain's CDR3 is CASSLGGQGIITEAFF. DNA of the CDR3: TGTGCCAGCAGCTTGGGAGGGCAGGGGATAATCACTGAAGCTTTCTTT.

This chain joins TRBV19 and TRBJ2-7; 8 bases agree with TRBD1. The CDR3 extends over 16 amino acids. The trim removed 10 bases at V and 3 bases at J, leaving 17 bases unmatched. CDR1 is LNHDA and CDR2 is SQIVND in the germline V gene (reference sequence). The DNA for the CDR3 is TGTGCCACCAGCACCGACAGGGGCGCTTTCATCTACGAGCAGTACTTC. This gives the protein CATSTDRGAFIYEQYF.

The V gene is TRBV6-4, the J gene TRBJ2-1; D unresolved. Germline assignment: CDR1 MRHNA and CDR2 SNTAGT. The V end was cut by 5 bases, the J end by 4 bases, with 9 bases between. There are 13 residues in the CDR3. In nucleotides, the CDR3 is TGTGCCAGCAGTCGGTCGGAGTACAATGAGCAGTTCTTC. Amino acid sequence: CASSRSEYNEQFF.

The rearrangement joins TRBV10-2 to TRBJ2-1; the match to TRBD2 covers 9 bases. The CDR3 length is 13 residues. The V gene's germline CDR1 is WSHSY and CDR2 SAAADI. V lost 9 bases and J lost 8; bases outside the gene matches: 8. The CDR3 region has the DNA TGCGCCAGTATGGGTAGCGGGAGACATGAGCAGTTCTTC. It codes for CASMGSGRHEQFF.

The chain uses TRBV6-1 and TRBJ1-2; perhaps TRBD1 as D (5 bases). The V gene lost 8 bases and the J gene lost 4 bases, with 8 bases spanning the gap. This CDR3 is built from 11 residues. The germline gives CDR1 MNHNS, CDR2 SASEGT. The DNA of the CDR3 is TGTGCCAGCCCAGGGATCTATGGCTACACCTTC. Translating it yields CASPGIYGYTF.

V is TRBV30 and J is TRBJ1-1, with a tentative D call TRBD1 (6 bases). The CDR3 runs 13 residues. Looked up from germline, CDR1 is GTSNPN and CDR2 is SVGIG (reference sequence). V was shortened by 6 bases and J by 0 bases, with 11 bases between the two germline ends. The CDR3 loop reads CACHRAMNTEAFF. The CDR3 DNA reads TGTGCCTGCCACAGGGCCATGAACACTGAAGCTTTCTTT.

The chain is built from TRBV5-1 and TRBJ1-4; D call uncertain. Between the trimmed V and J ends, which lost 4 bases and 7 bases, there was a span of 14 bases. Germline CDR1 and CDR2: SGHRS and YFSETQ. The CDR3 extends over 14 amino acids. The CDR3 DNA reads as TGCGCCAGCAGCCACGGGGAAATGGGTGAAAAACTGTTTTTT. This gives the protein CASSHGEMGEKLFF.

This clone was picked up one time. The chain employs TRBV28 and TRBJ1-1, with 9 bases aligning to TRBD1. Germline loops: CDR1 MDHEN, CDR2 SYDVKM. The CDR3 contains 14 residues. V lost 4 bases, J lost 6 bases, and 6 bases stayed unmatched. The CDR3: CASSWGQGGSEAFF. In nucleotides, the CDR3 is TGTGCCAGCAGTTGGGGACAGGGTGGCTCTGAAGCTTTCTTT.

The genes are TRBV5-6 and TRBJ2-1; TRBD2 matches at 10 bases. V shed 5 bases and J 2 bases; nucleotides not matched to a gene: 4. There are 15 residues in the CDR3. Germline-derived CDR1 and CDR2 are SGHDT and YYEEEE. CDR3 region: CASSSSGRAYNEQFF. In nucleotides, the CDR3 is TGTGCCAGCAGTTCGAGCGGGAGGGCCTACAATGAGCAGTTCTTC.